Listed below are T cell receptor beta chains from one sample, sequenced in a study of regulatory T cells in long-lasting Graves disease. TCRdb redid the calling of the multiplex PCR reads with MiXCR, one entry per CDR3 protein. The sample includes 580,000 or so distinct CDR3 sequences, about 16% seen only once; the top ten take around 11%. The same sample was also studied in work on T cells in Graves' hyperthyroidism and ophthalmopathy.

Sequenced material: peripheral blood mononuclear cells (PBMCs), taken at new diagnosis, from a patient treated with antithyroid drugs. These receptors came from a man between 18 and 35 years old with Graves disease. The CDR3 runs from the conserved cysteine through the conserved F or W. The D gene is left open where the match is weak. Size values are once, few and many counts, or a class for expanded clones, and some rows have none.

TRBD2	-	TRBV13	TRBJ2-3	TGTGCCAGCAGCTGGAGGGGACTAGCGGGAGTAGTAGATACGCAGTATTTT	CASSWRGLAGVVDTQYF
-	-	TRBV19	TRBJ1-1	TGTGCCACCTATTACAGGGAGGAAGCTTTCTTT	CATYYREEAFF
TRBD1	-	TRBV12-3/TRBV12-4	TRBJ1-2	TGTGCCAGCAGCTCCAGGGGGCATTATGGCTACACCTTC	CASSSRGHYGYTF
TRBD2	-	TRBV7-9	TRBJ2-7	TGTGCCAGCAGACCAGCGGGGGGGGTTCTGGAGCAGTACTTC	CASRPAGGVLEQYF
TRBD1	few	TRBV20-1	TRBJ2-2	TGCAGTGCGAGTAGACAGGGCGCCGGGGAGCTGTTTTTT	CSASRQGAGELFF
-	-	TRBV27	TRBJ2-7	TGTGCCAGCAGTTTTGGGCATCGGGGAGGAGGATCCTACGAGCAGTACTTC	CASSFGHRGGGSYEQYF
-	many	TRBV20-1	TRBJ1-1	TGCAGTGCTAGTGTGTGGACCATGAACACTGAAGCTTTCTTT	CSASVWTMNTEAFF
TRBD2	few	TRBV25-1	TRBJ2-7	TGTGCCAGCAGTGAATTGGGGCTAGCGGGAGTGGGCGAGCAGTACTTC	CASSELGLAGVGEQYF
TRBD2	few	TRBV5-1	TRBJ2-7	TGCGCCAGCAGCGTGGGACTAGCGGGAGAACGCGAGCAGTACTTC	CASSVGLAGEREQYF
-	-	TRBV15	TRBJ1-3	TGTGCCACCAGCAGAGACGTCGACAGCCCCTCTGGAAACACCATATATTTT	CATSRDVDSPSGNTIYF
-	many	TRBV12-3/TRBV12-4	TRBJ2-7	TGTGCCAGCAGTAGACCCGGGACACGGTCCGGAGACGAGCAGTACTTC	CASSRPGTRSGDEQYF
TRBD2	-	TRBV4-1	TRBJ2-3	TGCGCCAGCAGCGGAGTGGGAGCGGGGAGCACAGATACGCAGTATTTT	CASSGVGAGSTDTQYF
TRBD1	few	TRBV3-1	TRBJ2-1	TGTGCCAGCAGCCAAGCGGCAGGGGGAAATGAGCAGTTCTTC	CASSQAAGGNEQFF
TRBD1	-	TRBV13	TRBJ1-6	TGTGCCAGCAGCTCCAGGGGGTTTAATTCACCCCTCCACTTT	CASSSRGFNSPLHF
-	-	TRBV5-5	TRBJ2-7	TGTGCCAGCAGCTTGAGCCAGCCTCCATCCTTC	CASSLSQPPSF
-	many	TRBV30	TRBJ2-1	TGTGCCTGGAGCGCAATCAATGAGCAGTTCTTC	CAWSAINEQFF
TRBD2	-	TRBV5-1	TRBJ2-1	TGCGCCAGCAGCTTGATTAGCGGGCCCTACAATGAGCAGTTCTTC	CASSLISGPYNEQFF
-	many	TRBV2	TRBJ1-1	TGTGCCAGCAGTGGTTCCTGGGTTAACACTGAAGCTTTCTTT	CASSGSWVNTEAFF
-	many	TRBV3-1	TRBJ1-2	TGTGCCAGCAGCCAAGCGACGACAGCTAACTATGGCTACACCTTC	CASSQATTANYGYTF
-	-	TRBV3-1	TRBJ2-7	TGTGCCAGCAGCCTACTCTCCGAGCAGTACTTC	CASSLLSEQYF
-	-	TRBV28	TRBJ2-1	TGTGCCAGCAACGTGAGGCGGGGCCCCTCCCAAGAGCAGTTCTTC	CASNVRRGPSQEQFF
-	-	TRBV29-1	TRBJ1-1	TGCAGCGTTGTAGTAAACCCAGGGTACACTGTAGCTTTCTTT	CSVVVNPGYTVAFF
-	-	TRBV27	TRBJ1-1	TGTGCCGGCAGTTTAGCACAGGGTATCACTGAAGCTTTCTTT	CAGSLAQGITEAFF
TRBD1	many	TRBV5-1	TRBJ2-1	TGCGCCAGCAGCTCCAAGACAGGGGCCCTATCCTACAATGAGCAGTTCTTC	CASSSKTGALSYNEQFF
-	-	TRBV5-5	TRBJ2-7	TGTGCCAGCATTCCCTCGGGGGACTACGAGCAGTACTTC	CASIPSGDYEQYF
-	-	TRBV20-1	TRBJ2-7	TGCAGTGCTAGAGATTTTCGGGAGACTGGGGAGCAGTACTTC	CSARDFRETGEQYF
-	few	TRBV19	TRBJ1-6	TGTGCCAGTAGTTGGGGCCAGGGCCGGCTGGGGTCACCCCTCCACTTT	CASSWGQGRLGSPLHF
TRBD1	few	TRBV11-3	TRBJ2-2	TGTGCCAGCAGCCTCGGGACAGGGCTGTTAACCGGGGAGCTGTTTTTT	CASSLGTGLLTGELFF
-	many	TRBV7-2	TRBJ2-2	TGTGCCAGCAGCTTAAGTAGGGGGTTCACCGGGGAGCTGTTTTTT	CASSLSRGFTGELFF
-	-	TRBV27	TRBJ2-7	TGTGCCAGCAGTTTCCTGGAGGAGCAGTACTTC	CASSFLEEQYF
-	few	TRBV5-1	TRBJ2-4	TGCGCCAGCAGCCTGGAGGCGCGACTAGCCAAAAACATTCAGTACTTC	CASSLEARLAKNIQYF
-	few	TRBV5-1	TRBJ1-1	TGCGCCAGCAGCTTGGCCGGTCGGTCTGAAGCTTTCTTT	CASSLAGRSEAFF
-	-	TRBV20-1	TRBJ2-4	TGCAGTGCCTTGGACACGGCCAAAAACATTCAGTACTTC	CSALDTAKNIQYF
TRBD2	many	TRBV12-3/TRBV12-4	TRBJ2-3	TGTGCCAGCAGTTACCAGCGGGAGGGCCCTGCAGATACGCAGTATTTT	CASSYQREGPADTQYF
-	-	TRBV15	TRBJ1-5	TGTGCCACCAGCAGAGATATGGGGCTGGGTCAGCCCCAGCATTTT	CATSRDMGLGQPQHF
-	many	TRBV7-9	TRBJ2-1	TGTGCCAGCAGCTTAGAGGGAGAGGCCTACAATGAGCAGTTCTTC	CASSLEGEAYNEQFF
TRBD2	-	TRBV12-3/TRBV12-4	TRBJ2-5	TGTGCCAGCAGTCCGGGGACTAGCGGGAACAATGAGCGGTTCTTC	CASSPGTSGNNERFF
TRBD2	many	TRBV7-9	TRBJ2-7	TGTGCCAGCGGATCGGGGGGGGGATCCTCCTACGAGCAGTACTTC	CASGSGGGSSYEQYF
-	many	TRBV12-3/TRBV12-4	TRBJ1-1	TGTGCCAGCACCGCGAGCGGGCCTTTCATGAACACTGAAGCTTTCTTT	CASTASGPFMNTEAFF
-	few	TRBV20-1	TRBJ1-2	TGCAGTGCTAGCGGCAGGGAACCCTATGGCTACACCTTC	CSASGREPYGYTF
-	many	TRBV12-5	TRBJ2-7	TGTGCTAGTGGTTTGGTACGGCACCAACCCTACGAGCAGTACTTC	CASGLVRHQPYEQYF
TRBD1	-	TRBV30	TRBJ1-3	TGTGCCTGGAGGGACAGGCGCCACTTCTCTGGAAACACCATATATTTT	CAWRDRRHFSGNTIYF
-	many	TRBV6-5	TRBJ2-1	TGTGCCAGCAGTTACTCGGCGACCGGGGAGCAGTTCTTC	CASSYSATGEQFF
TRBD1	many	TRBV20-1	TRBJ1-1	TGCAGTGCTAGGGGTTACAGGGGTCCGGGCACTGAAGCTTTCTTT	CSARGYRGPGTEAFF
-	-	TRBV7-2	TRBJ1-4	TGTGCCAGCAGCTTAGCGACGAGGGAAGTCACTAATGAAAAACTGTTTTTT	CASSLATREVTNEKLFF
TRBD1	many	TRBV28	TRBJ2-1	TGTGCCAGCCCCGGCCCGACCGGGACAGCACCATACAATGAGCAGTTCTTC	CASPGPTGTAPYNEQFF
-	-	TRBV2	TRBJ2-3	TGTGCCAGCGGTAACCTACTCACAGATACGCAGTATTTT	CASGNLLTDTQYF
TRBD2	-	TRBV9	TRBJ2-3	TGTGCCAGCAGCGCCTCCGGGACTAGCGGGGGTGTCGCAGATACGCAGTATTTT	CASSASGTSGGVADTQYF
-	many	TRBV27	TRBJ1-6	TGTGCCAGCAGTTTATCGATTCTGGGGGCAGTAGCACCCCTCCACTTT	CASSLSILGAVAPLHF
-	few	TRBV4-1	TRBJ2-1	TGCGCCAGCAGCCAAGATAGTCGCCCCTCCAATGAGCAGTTCTTC	CASSQDSRPSNEQFF
-	-	TRBV15	TRBJ1-3	TGTGCCACCAGCAGCATCCAAAAGGTTGGAAACACCATATATTTT	CATSSIQKVGNTIYF
TRBD2	-	TRBV20-1	TRBJ2-1	TGCAGTGCTAGAGGACTAGCGGCCCTACTTGACAATGAGCAGTTCTTC	CSARGLAALLDNEQFF
-	many	TRBV7-8	TRBJ2-7	TGTGCCAGCAGCCCCGAGGGACTTGCCTACGAGCAGTACTTC	CASSPEGLAYEQYF
-	-	TRBV5-1	TRBJ1-1	TGCGCCAGCAGAAAATCGACAGGGAACACTGAAGCTTTCTTT	CASRKSTGNTEAFF
-	-	TRBV4-1	TRBJ2-1	TGCGCCAGCAGCCAAGAGAATGTTAATGAGCAGTTCTTC	CASSQENVNEQFF
TRBD2	-	TRBV7-6	TRBJ2-1	TGTGCCAGCAGCTTAGCGTTTAGCAGGACTAGCGGGAGAGGAGGTGAGCAGTTCTTC	CASSLAFSRTSGRGGEQFF
-	few	TRBV28	TRBJ2-7	TGTGCCAGCACCGCTTTAGGGGGCTACGAGCAGTACTTC	CASTALGGYEQYF